This T cell receptor beta chain was captured in a study of blood T cells in healthy people across ages. PCR was performed a second time for about 7 to 12 cycles using a sample-barcoded 5' primer and a J-beta primer mix. With 12 random nucleotides, a template-switch adaptor tagged each individual cDNA molecule. From the 5' RACE reads, TCRdb called clonotypes with MiXCR, one entry per CDR3 protein. Here the sample spans around 1,900,000 distinct CDR3 sequences, 35% to 50% being singletons. In this sample, this clonotype turned up a few times. The individuals who served as donors were healthy Caucasians living in Russia, aged roughly 6 to 100. Peripheral blood, about 9.4 milliliters per donor, was collected. Per germline, CDR1 SGHTA and CDR2 FQGNSA. The V gene lost 4 bases and the J gene lost 2 bases, with 9 bases spanning the gap. There are 14 residues in the CDR3.

This receptor was identified in a human donor in good health. The sequenced material came from blood. This chain connects TRBV7-2 to TRBJ1-5; D perhaps matches TRBD1 (5 bases). The CDR3 region has the DNA TGTGCCAGCAGCTGGCGGGACGGCAATCAGCCCCAGCATTTT. Protein product: CASSWRDGNQPQHF.